Here is one T cell receptor beta chain with its context. The data derive from a study of blood T cell repertoires in COVID-19. Whole-study context: Samples taken during acute and convalescent COVID-19 were collected in the United States, Italy and Spain. PBMCs, B-cell-depleted T cells, or T cells were the source of the cDNA or gDNA that made up the material.

Germline V gives CDR1 SGHRS, CDR2 YFSETQ. The CDR3 is 17 residues long. The V and J ends lost 0 bases and 2 bases, in that order; junction bases with no gene match: 6. The Seattle patients, enrolled during active infection, were followed longitudinally. Authors' data handling: Amplification of reference gene primers provided the estimated nucleated cell counts. This table comes from immunoSEQ multiplex PCR, and its TCRdb copy is limited to in-frame clones, with some not included. D and trimming were read from the DNA, whereas the V and J calls and clone size are those reported in that table. The data contain 200,000 or so clones, around 80% of them singletons.

This receptor was obtained from an elderly woman with COVID-19, enrolled during active disease. The sample comprised peripheral blood. The V call is TRBV5-1, the J call TRBJ2-5; 11 bases agree with TRBD2. CDR3 nucleotides: TGCGCCAGCAGCTTGGGAGGTATAGCGGGGGGGCAAGAGACCCAGTACTTC. As protein: CASSLGGIAGGQETQYF. Complete variable domain (other parts from reference TRBV5-1 and TRBJ2-5): KAGVTQTPRYLIKTRGQQVTLSCSPISGHRSVSWYQQTPGQGLQFLFEYFSETQRNKGNFPGRFSGRQFSNSRSEMNVSTLELGDSALYLCASSLGGIAGGQETQYFGPGTRLLVL.